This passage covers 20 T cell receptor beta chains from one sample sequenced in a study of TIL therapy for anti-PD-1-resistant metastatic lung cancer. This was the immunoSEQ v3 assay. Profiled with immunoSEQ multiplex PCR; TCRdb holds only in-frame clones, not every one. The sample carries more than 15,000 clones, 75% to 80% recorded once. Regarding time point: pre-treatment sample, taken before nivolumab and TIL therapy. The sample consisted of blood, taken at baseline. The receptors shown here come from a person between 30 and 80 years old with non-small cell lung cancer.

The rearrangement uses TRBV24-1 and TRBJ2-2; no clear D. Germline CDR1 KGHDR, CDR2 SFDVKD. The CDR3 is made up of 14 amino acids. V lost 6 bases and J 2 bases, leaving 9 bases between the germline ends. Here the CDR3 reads CATSWALNTGELFF. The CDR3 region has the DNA TGTGCCACCAGTTGGGCACTTAACACCGGGGAGCTGTTTTTT.

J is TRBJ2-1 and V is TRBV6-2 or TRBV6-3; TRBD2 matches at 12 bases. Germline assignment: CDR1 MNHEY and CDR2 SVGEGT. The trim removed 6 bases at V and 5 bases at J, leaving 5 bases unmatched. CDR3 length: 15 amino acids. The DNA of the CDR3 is TGTGCCAGCAGCCGTCGACTAGCGGGGGACAATGAGCAGTTCTTC. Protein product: CASSRRLAGDNEQFF.

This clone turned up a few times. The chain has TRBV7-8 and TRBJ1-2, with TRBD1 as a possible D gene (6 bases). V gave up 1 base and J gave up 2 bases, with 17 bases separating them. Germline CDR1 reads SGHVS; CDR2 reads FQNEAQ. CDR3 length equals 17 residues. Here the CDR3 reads CASSLVYRQGNNYGYTF. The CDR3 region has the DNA TGTGCCAGCAGCTTAGTGTACCGGCAGGGGAACAACTATGGCTACACCTTC. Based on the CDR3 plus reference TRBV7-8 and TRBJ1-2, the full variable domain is GAGVSQSPRYKVAKRGQDVALRCDPISGHVSLFWYQQALGQGPEFLTYFQNEAQLDKSGLPSDRFFAERPEGSVSTLKIQRTQQEDSAVYLCASSLVYRQGNNYGYTFGSGTRLTVV.

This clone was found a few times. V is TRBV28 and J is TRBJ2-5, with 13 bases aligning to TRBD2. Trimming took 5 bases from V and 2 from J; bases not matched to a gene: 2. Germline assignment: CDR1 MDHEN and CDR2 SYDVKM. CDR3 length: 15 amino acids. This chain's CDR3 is CASSVTSGGQETQYF. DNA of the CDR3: TGTGCCAGCAGTGTGACTAGCGGGGGGCAAGAGACCCAGTACTTC. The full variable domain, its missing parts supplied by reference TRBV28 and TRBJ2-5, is DVKVTQSSRYLVKRTGEKVFLECVQDMDHENMFWYRQDPGLGLRLIYFSYDVKMKEKGDIPEGYSVSREKKERFSLILESASTNQTSMYLCASSVTSGGQETQYFGPGTRLLVL.

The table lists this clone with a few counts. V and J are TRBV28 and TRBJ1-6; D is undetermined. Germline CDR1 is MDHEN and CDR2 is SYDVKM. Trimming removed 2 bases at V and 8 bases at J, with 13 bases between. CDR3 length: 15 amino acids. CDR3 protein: CASSLRPGVDSPLHF. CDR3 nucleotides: TGTGCCAGCAGTTTACGACCGGGCGTGGATTCACCCCTCCACTTT.

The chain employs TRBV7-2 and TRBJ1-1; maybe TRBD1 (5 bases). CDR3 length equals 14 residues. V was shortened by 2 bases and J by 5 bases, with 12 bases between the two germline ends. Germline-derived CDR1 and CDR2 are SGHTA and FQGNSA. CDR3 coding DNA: TGTGCCAGCAGCTTACAGGGAGTGGGTACTGAAGCTTTCTTT. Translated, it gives CASSLQGVGTEAFF.

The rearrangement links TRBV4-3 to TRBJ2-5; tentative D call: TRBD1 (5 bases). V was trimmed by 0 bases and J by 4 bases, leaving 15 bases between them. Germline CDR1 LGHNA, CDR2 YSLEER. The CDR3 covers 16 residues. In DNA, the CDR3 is TGCGCCAGCAGCCAAGATTTGGCACTAAGGGGAGAGACCCAGTACTTC. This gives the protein CASSQDLALRGETQYF.

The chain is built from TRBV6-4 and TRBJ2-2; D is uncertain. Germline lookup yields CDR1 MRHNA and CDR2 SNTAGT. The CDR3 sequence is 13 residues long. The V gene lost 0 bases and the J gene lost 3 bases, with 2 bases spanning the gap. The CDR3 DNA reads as TGTGCCAGCAGTGACTCTGACACCGGGGAGCTGTTTTTT. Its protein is CASSDSDTGELFF.

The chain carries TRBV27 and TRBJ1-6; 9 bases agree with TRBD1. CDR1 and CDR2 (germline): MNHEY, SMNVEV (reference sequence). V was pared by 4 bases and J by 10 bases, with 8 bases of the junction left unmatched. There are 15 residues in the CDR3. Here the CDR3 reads CASSSPGQGKSPLHF. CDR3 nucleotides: TGTGCCAGCAGTTCCCCTGGACAGGGGAAATCACCCCTCCACTTT.

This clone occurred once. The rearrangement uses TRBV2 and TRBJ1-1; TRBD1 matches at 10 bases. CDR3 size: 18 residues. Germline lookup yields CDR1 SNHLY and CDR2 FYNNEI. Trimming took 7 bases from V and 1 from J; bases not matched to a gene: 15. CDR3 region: CASIRLAGTGAENTEAFF. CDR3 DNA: TGTGCCAGCATTCGTCTTGCGGGGACAGGGGCCGAGAACACTGAAGCTTTCTTT.

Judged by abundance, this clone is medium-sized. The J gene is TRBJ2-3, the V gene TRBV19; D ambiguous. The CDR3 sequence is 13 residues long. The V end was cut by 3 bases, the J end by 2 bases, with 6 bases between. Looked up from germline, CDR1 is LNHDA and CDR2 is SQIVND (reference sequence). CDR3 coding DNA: TGTGCCAGTAGTATGGCAAACACAGATACGCAGTATTTT. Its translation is CASSMANTDTQYF.

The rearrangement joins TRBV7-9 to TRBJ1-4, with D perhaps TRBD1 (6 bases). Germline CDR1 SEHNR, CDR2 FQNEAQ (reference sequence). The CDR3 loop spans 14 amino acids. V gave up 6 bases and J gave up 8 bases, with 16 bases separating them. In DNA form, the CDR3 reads TGTGCCAGCAGTAGGGACATGGAGCGGGAAAAACTGTTTTTT. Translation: CASSRDMEREKLFF.

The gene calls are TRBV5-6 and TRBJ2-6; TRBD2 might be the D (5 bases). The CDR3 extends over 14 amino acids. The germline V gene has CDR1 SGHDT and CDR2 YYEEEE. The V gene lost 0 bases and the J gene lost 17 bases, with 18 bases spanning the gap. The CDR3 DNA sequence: TGTGCCAGCAGCTTGGTTCTAGCCCCCCTTCGATTGACTTTC. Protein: CASSLVLAPLRLTF.

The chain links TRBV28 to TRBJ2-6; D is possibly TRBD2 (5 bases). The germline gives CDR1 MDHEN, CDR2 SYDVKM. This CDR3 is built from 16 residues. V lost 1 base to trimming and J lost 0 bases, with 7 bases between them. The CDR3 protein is CASSLSTSSGANVLTF. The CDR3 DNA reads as TGTGCCAGCAGTTTATCTACTAGCTCTGGGGCCAACGTCCTGACTTTC.

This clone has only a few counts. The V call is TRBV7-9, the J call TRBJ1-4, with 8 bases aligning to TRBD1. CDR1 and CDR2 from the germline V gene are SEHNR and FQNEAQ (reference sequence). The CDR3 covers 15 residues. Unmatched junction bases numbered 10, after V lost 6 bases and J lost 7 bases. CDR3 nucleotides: TGTGCCAGCAGTCAACAGGGGGGAACCCTTGAAAAACTGTTTTTT. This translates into CASSQQGGTLEKLFF.

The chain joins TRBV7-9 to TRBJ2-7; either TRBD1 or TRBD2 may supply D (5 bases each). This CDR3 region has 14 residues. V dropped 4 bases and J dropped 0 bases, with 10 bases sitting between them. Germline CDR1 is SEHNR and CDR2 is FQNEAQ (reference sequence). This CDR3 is CASSSGASSYEQYF. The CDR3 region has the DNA TGTGCCAGCAGCTCCGGGGCCAGCTCCTACGAGCAGTACTTC.

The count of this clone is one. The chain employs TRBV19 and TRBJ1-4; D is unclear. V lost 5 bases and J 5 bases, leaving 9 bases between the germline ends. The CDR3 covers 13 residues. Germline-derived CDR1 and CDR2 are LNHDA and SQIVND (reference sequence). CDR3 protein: CASSVGVNEKLFF. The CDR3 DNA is TGTGCCAGTAGTGTGGGTGTGAATGAAAAACTGTTTTTT.

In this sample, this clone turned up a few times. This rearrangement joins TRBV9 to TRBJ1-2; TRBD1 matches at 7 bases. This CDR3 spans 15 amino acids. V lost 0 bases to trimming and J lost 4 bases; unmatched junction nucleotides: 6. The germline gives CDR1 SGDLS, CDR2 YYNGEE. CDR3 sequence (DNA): TGTGCCAGCAGCGTAGTCCCGGGACAGTCCTATGGCTACACCTTC. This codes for CASSVVPGQSYGYTF.

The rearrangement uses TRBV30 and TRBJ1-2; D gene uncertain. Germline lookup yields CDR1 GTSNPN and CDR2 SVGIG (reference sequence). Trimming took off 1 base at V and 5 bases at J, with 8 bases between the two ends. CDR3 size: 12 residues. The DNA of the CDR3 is TGTGCCTGGAGTGGGGAGGCGTATGGCTACACCTTC. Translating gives CAWSGEAYGYTF.

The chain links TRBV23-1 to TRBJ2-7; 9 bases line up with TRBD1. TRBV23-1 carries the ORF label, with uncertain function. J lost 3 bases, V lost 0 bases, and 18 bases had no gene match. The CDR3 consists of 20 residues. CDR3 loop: CASSQSDLKDRGGIGYEQYF. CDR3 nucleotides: TGCGCCAGCAGTCAATCGGATCTAAAGGACAGGGGTGGAATCGGCTACGAGCAGTACTTC.